Listed below are T cell receptor beta chains from one sample, sequenced in a study of blood T cell repertoires in COVID-19. Libraries were prepared by immunoSEQ multiplex PCR; TCRdb keeps only in-frame clonotypes and omits some of them. Found here are about 87,000 clones, 89% of them singletons; the top ten hold 5.2%. The specimen was peripheral blood. These receptors all stem from a woman aged 80 or older with active COVID-19. CDR3s include the opening cysteine and the closing phenylalanine or tryptophan. The order of the fields is CDR3 DNA, CDR3 protein, J gene, D gene, V gene, clone size. The D gene is left open where the match is weak. Clone size, where shown, is once, few, many, or a class for clones that have expanded.

DNA: TGTGCCAGCAGCCTCCCCCTGGGACTAGCGGGAGTTTTAGCCAATGAGCAGTTCTTC
CDR3: CASSLPLGLAGVLANEQFF
J: TRBJ2-1
D: TRBD2
V: TRBV5-6
size: NA

DNA: TGTGCCAGCAGTTCAGGGTGGAATGAGCAGTTCTTC
CDR3: CASSSGWNEQFF
J: TRBJ2-1
D: NA
V: TRBV12-3/TRBV12-4
size: NA

DNA: TGTGCCAGCAGCCCCATAGAACCGGGACAGGACTCTGGGGCCAACGTCCTGACTTTC
CDR3: CASSPIEPGQDSGANVLTF
J: TRBJ2-6
D: TRBD1
V: TRBV4-2
size: NA

DNA: TGTGCCAGCACCCACGGGGAACCGGCTGGCTACACCTTC
CDR3: CASTHGEPAGYTF
J: TRBJ1-2
D: NA
V: TRBV6-5
size: NA

DNA: TGTGCCACCAGTACCGACAACATCTTATGGGATACGCAGTATTTT
CDR3: CATSTDNILWDTQYF
J: TRBJ2-3
D: NA
V: TRBV24-1
size: NA

DNA: TGTGCCAGCAGCGTCGGGACAGGGGGTATGGAGCAGTACTTC
CDR3: CASSVGTGGMEQYF
J: TRBJ2-7
D: TRBD1
V: TRBV9
size: NA

DNA: TGCGCCAGCAGCCCCGCGGGACTAGCGGGAAGAAATGAGCAGTTCTTC
CDR3: CASSPAGLAGRNEQFF
J: TRBJ2-1
D: TRBD2
V: TRBV5-1
size: NA

DNA: TGTGCCAGCTCACCAATCAGGGGGACTTCCTACGAGCAGTACTTC
CDR3: CASSPIRGTSYEQYF
J: TRBJ2-7
D: NA
V: TRBV18
size: NA

DNA: TGTGCCAGCCACCCGGAACAGGTCTTAGCTAACTATGGCTACACCTTC
CDR3: CASHPEQVLANYGYTF
J: TRBJ1-2
D: NA
V: TRBV19
size: NA

DNA: TGTGCCAGCAGTGGACAGTACCAGCCCCAGCATTTT
CDR3: CASSGQYQPQHF
J: TRBJ1-5
D: NA
V: TRBV28
size: once

DNA: TGTGCCAGCAGCTTCCCGTCCAGCGCGGCGGGGGAGCAGTACTTC
CDR3: CASSFPSSAAGEQYF
J: TRBJ2-7
D: NA
V: TRBV5-4
size: NA

DNA: TGCGCCAGCAGCCTCCAGCACTCAACAGGGACGGGGACACCCGTCTCCTACGAGCAGTACTTC
CDR3: CASSLQHSTGTGTPVSYEQYF
J: TRBJ2-7
D: NA
V: TRBV5-1
size: NA

DNA: TGTGCCAGCAGTGAGGGACAGGGTAGGGACGAGCAGTACTTC
CDR3: CASSEGQGRDEQYF
J: TRBJ2-7
D: TRBD1
V: TRBV28
size: NA

DNA: TGTGCCAGTAGTGCCCGGGGCTCTGGGGCCAACGTCCTGACTTTC
CDR3: CASSARGSGANVLTF
J: TRBJ2-6
D: NA
V: TRBV19
size: NA

DNA: TGTGCCAGCAGCTTTAAGCTAGCGGGGGAGGAGACCCAGTACTTC
CDR3: CASSFKLAGEETQYF
J: TRBJ2-5
D: TRBD2
V: TRBV5-4
size: NA

DNA: TGTGCCATCAGGCCTGGACAGGGAGGGGCTGAAGCTTTCTTT
CDR3: CAIRPGQGGAEAFF
J: TRBJ1-1
D: TRBD1
V: TRBV10-3
size: once

DNA: TGTGCCAGCAGTTTGGGGGGGCTGGGAAACACCATATATTTT
CDR3: CASSLGGLGNTIYF
J: TRBJ1-3
D: NA
V: TRBV28
size: NA

DNA: TGTGCCAGCTCACCACCCGGGACACCGGAGACCCAGTACTTC
CDR3: CASSPPGTPETQYF
J: TRBJ2-5
D: NA
V: TRBV18
size: NA

DNA: TGTGCCTGGGCCCAGGACTGGGATTCACCCCTCCACTTT
CDR3: CAWAQDWDSPLHF
J: TRBJ1-6
D: NA
V: TRBV30
size: NA

DNA: TGCGCCAGCGGCCCCCCAGCGCCGTCCTACAATGAGCAGTTCTTC
CDR3: CASGPPAPSYNEQFF
J: TRBJ2-1
D: NA
V: TRBV4-1
size: few

DNA: TGTGCCAGTACCCCGAGGGGAGGGCGCAATGAGCAGTTCTTC
CDR3: CASTPRGGRNEQFF
J: TRBJ2-1
D: TRBD2
V: TRBV19
size: NA

DNA: TGTGCCAGCAGCCGGACGGACAGAGGGATCTACGAGCAGTACTTC
CDR3: CASSRTDRGIYEQYF
J: TRBJ2-7
D: NA
V: TRBV6-2/TRBV6-3
size: NA

DNA: TGCGCCAGCAGCGCCGGGACAGCCTCTAACTATGGCTACACCTTC
CDR3: CASSAGTASNYGYTF
J: TRBJ1-2
D: TRBD1
V: TRBV4-1
size: NA

DNA: TGTGCCAGCAGTAAAAGGCGACTAATAGGTCAAGATACGCAGTATTTT
CDR3: CASSKRRLIGQDTQYF
J: TRBJ2-3
D: NA
V: TRBV28
size: NA

DNA: TGTGCCACCAGCATTGGGGGACAGGGTTACGAGCAGTACTTC
CDR3: CATSIGGQGYEQYF
J: TRBJ2-7
D: TRBD1
V: TRBV15
size: NA

DNA: TGTGCCAGCAGTTTAGGGGGACAGGGGGCTCGGGAGCAGTACTTC
CDR3: CASSLGGQGAREQYF
J: TRBJ2-7
D: TRBD1
V: TRBV27
size: NA

DNA: TGTGCCAGCAGTGAGACATCACTTCGGCCCCAGCATTTT
CDR3: CASSETSLRPQHF
J: TRBJ1-5
D: NA
V: TRBV6-1
size: NA

DNA: TGTGCCAGCAGCGCCCCCGGGGGGCGGCAGTACTTC
CDR3: CASSAPGGRQYF
J: TRBJ2-7
D: NA
V: TRBV9
size: NA

DNA: TGTGCCAGTAGTACCCACCACACGAACACCGGGGAGCTGTTTTTT
CDR3: CASSTHHTNTGELFF
J: TRBJ2-2
D: NA
V: TRBV19
size: NA

DNA: TGTGCCAGCAGACTAGCGGGGTATAGCACAGATACGCAGTATTTT
CDR3: CASRLAGYSTDTQYF
J: TRBJ2-3
D: TRBD2
V: TRBV2
size: NA

DNA: TGTGCCAGCACCGTCGCGGGCCTCACAGATACGCAGTATTTT
CDR3: CASTVAGLTDTQYF
J: TRBJ2-3
D: NA
V: TRBV13
size: NA

DNA: TGCGCCAGCGCACTCGGCAGGATTGATTACGAGCAGTACTTC
CDR3: CASALGRIDYEQYF
J: TRBJ2-7
D: NA
V: TRBV5-1
size: NA

DNA: TGCGCCAGCAGCCAAGATTTGCTAGCGGGAGGACAGACCCAGTACTTC
CDR3: CASSQDLLAGGQTQYF
J: TRBJ2-5
D: TRBD2
V: TRBV4-3
size: NA

DNA: TGTGCCAGCAGCTTATCGAGGGGGAACACCATATATTTT
CDR3: CASSLSRGNTIYF
J: TRBJ1-3
D: NA
V: TRBV7-2
size: few

DNA: TGTGCCAGCTCACCGGGAGTAGAGTCAACTAATGAAAAACTGTTTTTT
CDR3: CASSPGVESTNEKLFF
J: TRBJ1-4
D: NA
V: TRBV18
size: NA

DNA: TGTGCCAGTAGTACTTGGGACAGCCTCAATCAGCCCCAGCATTTT
CDR3: CASSTWDSLNQPQHF
J: TRBJ1-5
D: TRBD1
V: TRBV19
size: NA

DNA: TGTGCCAGCAGCTCCCAAAACAGGGGGTCTGGAAACACCATATATTTT
CDR3: CASSSQNRGSGNTIYF
J: TRBJ1-3
D: TRBD1
V: TRBV7-2
size: once

DNA: TGTGCCAGCAGCCCGGGAGTTTTAAGCACAGATACGCAGTATTTT
CDR3: CASSPGVLSTDTQYF
J: TRBJ2-3
D: NA
V: TRBV5-4
size: NA

DNA: TGTGCCAGCAGTCCCGGGGGGGATGAGCAGTTCTTC
CDR3: CASSPGGDEQFF
J: TRBJ2-1
D: TRBD2
V: TRBV27
size: NA

DNA: TGTGCCAGCATAGACAGGTTCCATTCCTACGAGCAGTACTTC
CDR3: CASIDRFHSYEQYF
J: TRBJ2-7
D: NA
V: TRBV6-6
size: NA

DNA: TGTGCTAGCGCCCGGCCGGGACTAGCGGTTCCAAGCACAGATACGCAGTATTTT
CDR3: CASARPGLAVPSTDTQYF
J: TRBJ2-3
D: TRBD2
V: TRBV12-5
size: NA

DNA: TGTGCCAGTAGTCTCAGGACGGGAATTAACTATGGCTACACCTTC
CDR3: CASSLRTGINYGYTF
J: TRBJ1-2
D: NA
V: TRBV19
size: NA

DNA: TGTGCCAGCAGCTCCCGACGGACAGGGGGAACAGATACGCAGTATTTT
CDR3: CASSSRRTGGTDTQYF
J: TRBJ2-3
D: TRBD1
V: TRBV7-9
size: NA

DNA: TGTGCCAGTAGTATGTATGGACAGAAAGAGACCCAGTACTTC
CDR3: CASSMYGQKETQYF
J: TRBJ2-5
D: NA
V: TRBV19
size: NA

DNA: TGTGCCAGCAGCTCCAGCGGGACCTACAATGAGCAGTTCTTC
CDR3: CASSSSGTYNEQFF
J: TRBJ2-1
D: TRBD2
V: TRBV3-1/TRBV3-2
size: NA

DNA: TGTGCCAGCAGCTTAGCCCAACAGGGGACAGGAAACACCATATATTTT
CDR3: CASSLAQQGTGNTIYF
J: TRBJ1-3
D: TRBD1
V: TRBV7-2
size: NA

DNA: TGCAGCGTTGAGGTGGGGACAGGGAATGCTTTCTTT
CDR3: CSVEVGTGNAFF
J: TRBJ1-1
D: TRBD1
V: TRBV29-1
size: NA

DNA: TGTGCCAGTAGTGTCACAGGGGGCACTGAAGCTTTCTTT
CDR3: CASSVTGGTEAFF
J: TRBJ1-1
D: TRBD1
V: TRBV19
size: NA

DNA: TGTGCCAGCAGCTTAAGTAGCGCGGCCAACACCGGGGAGCTGTTTTTT
CDR3: CASSLSSAANTGELFF
J: TRBJ2-2
D: NA
V: TRBV7-3
size: NA

DNA: TGCGCCAGCAGCTTGGCATTAGGGACAGGGATCGGCGAGCAGTACTTC
CDR3: CASSLALGTGIGEQYF
J: TRBJ2-7
D: TRBD1
V: TRBV5-1
size: NA

DNA: TGCGCCAGCACCCTGGGGGGCAATGAGCAGTTCTTC
CDR3: CASTLGGNEQFF
J: TRBJ2-1
D: NA
V: TRBV5-1
size: NA

DNA: TGCAGCGTTGTTAAGTTAGCGGGAGCCTACGAGCAGTACTTC
CDR3: CSVVKLAGAYEQYF
J: TRBJ2-7
D: TRBD2
V: TRBV29-1
size: NA

DNA: TGCGCCAGCAGCTTCTACGGACAGGACACTGAAGCTTTCTTT
CDR3: CASSFYGQDTEAFF
J: TRBJ1-1
D: TRBD1
V: TRBV5-1
size: NA

DNA: TGTGCCAGCAGTCCCTGGACAGGGGGCAGTGGCAATCAGCCCCAGCATTTT
CDR3: CASSPWTGGSGNQPQHF
J: TRBJ1-5
D: TRBD1
V: TRBV28
size: NA

DNA: TGTGCCACCAGCAGAGAATCAGGGACAGGGTTTGGAAACACCATATATTTT
CDR3: CATSRESGTGFGNTIYF
J: TRBJ1-3
D: TRBD1
V: TRBV15
size: NA